The 13 T cell receptor beta chains below come from one sample, sequenced in a study of tumor-infiltrating lymphocytes in primary liver carcinoma. With approximately 470 ng total RNA as template and a constant-region primer, TCR beta cDNA was made. Investigators got TCR beta libraries out of three nested multiplex PCR rounds, done with slightly modified ARM-PCR. PCR rounds one and two used TRBV1-TRBV30 forward primers with a C-beta reverse primer for around 9 cycles each. MiXCR was run by TCRdb on the multiplex PCR reads, yielding one entry per CDR3 protein. The data show approximately 99,000 distinct CDR3 sequences, almost 70% seen once. It was from roughly 20-30 mg of unsorted bulk tissue that RNA and DNA were co-extracted. The specimen was liver tumor tissue from sampling region 5. Subset defined: tumor region T5, tumor centre. These receptors were taken from a woman aged 60-70 years with primary liver carcinoma and hepatitis B virus infection.

The genes are TRBV29-1 and TRBJ2-7, with D maybe TRBD2 (5 bases). V was pared by 7 bases and J by 5 bases, with 18 bases between. Looked up from germline, CDR1 is SQVTM and CDR2 is ANQGSEA. The length of the CDR3 is 13 residues. CDR3 protein: CSARDRDSHEQYF. The CDR3 DNA is TGCAGCGCCCGGGATAGGGATTCCCACGAGCAGTACTTC.

This clonotype came up a few times. This chain links TRBV7-9 with TRBJ1-6; 7 bases are a match to TRBD1. The CDR3 sequence is 15 residues long. From germline, CDR1 is SEHNR and CDR2 FQNEAQ (reference sequence). With 11 bases clipped from V and 10 bases from J, the junction kept 17 bases outside the gene matches. The CDR3 loop is CASGEGGIEGSPLHF. CDR3 coding DNA: TGTGCCTCCGGGGAAGGGGGCATAGAAGGATCACCCCTCCACTTT.

Turning to this clonotype: A junction boundary mismatches the germline segment, possibly from a read error. The chain carries TRBV5-4 and TRBJ1-1; D remains unclear. The CDR3 is 14 residues long. From germline, CDR1 is SGHNT and CDR2 YYREEE (reference sequence). The CDR3 spells CASGFTTENTEAFF. As DNA, the CDR3 is TGTGCCAGCGGCTTCACGACGGAGAACACTGAAGCTTTCTTT.

This clonotype was detected only a few times. Possible read error: a much larger clone is one base away. The V call is TRBV7-3, the J call TRBJ2-2, with D possibly TRBD2 on 6 matching bases. V dropped 4 bases and J dropped 8 bases, with 20 bases sitting between them. The germline V gene has CDR1 SGHTA and CDR2 FQGTGA. CDR3 length: 16 residues. CDR3 coding DNA: TGTGCCAGCAGCTCAATTGCCGCGGCGGGGAAAGGGGAGCTGTTTTTT. Amino acid sequence: CASSSIAAAGKGELFF.

Of note for this clonotype: Given the absence of the conserved phenylalanine or tryptophan at the CDR3 end, a read error is likely. The V and J genes are TRBV4-2 and TRBJ2-3; D is undetermined. CDR3 length: 14 amino acids. The germline V gene has CDR1 LGHNA and CDR2 YNFKEQ. In DNA, the CDR3 is TGTGCCAGCAGTCCCATCATGGGCACAGATACACAGTATTTA. Residues: CASSPIMGTDTQYL.

At least ten counts were recorded for this clonotype. The chain employs TRBV6-1 and TRBJ1-1; no reliable D call. Germline CDR1 MNHNS, CDR2 SASEGT. This CDR3 has 12 amino acids. Trimming removed 2 bases at V and 3 bases at J, with 4 bases between. The CDR3 here is CASSETYTEAFF. CDR3 DNA sequence: TGTGCCAGCAGTGAAACCTACACTGAAGCTTTCTTT.

The J gene is TRBJ2-5, the V gene TRBV29-1; the D gene could be TRBD1 or TRBD2 (5 bases each). The germline V and J ends were trimmed by 4 bases and 5 bases, with 17 bases remaining between them. CDR3 length equals 14 residues. Germline CDR1 and CDR2: SQVTM and ANQGSEA. CDR3 nucleotide sequence: TGCAGCGTTGCGGCAGCTGGGACCATGGAGACCCAGTACTTC. This sequence encodes CSVAAAGTMETQYF.

Comments on this clonotype: This likely comes from a read error, as the CDR3 has no conserved phenylalanine or tryptophan at its end. This chain joins TRBV14 and TRBJ2-1, with D hard to call. This CDR3 spans 17 amino acids. Deletions cut 0 bases from V and 4 bases from J, with 16 bases between. Germline V gene lookup returns CDR1 SGHDN and CDR2 FVKESK. CDR3 sequence: CASSQEWSSPPYNEQFL. In DNA, the CDR3 is TGTGCCAGCAGCCAAGAGTGGAGCTCCCCCCCGTACAATGAGCAGTTCCTC.

The chain has TRBV10-2 and TRBJ2-1; D may correspond to TRBD1 or TRBD2 (5 bases each). In germline, CDR1 is WSHSY, CDR2 SAAADI. V was clipped by 1 base and J by 12 bases, with 13 bases between them. The CDR3 has 13 amino acids. CDR3 in DNA: TGCGCCAGCAGTGAGTTTCGGGGCTCATGGCAGTTCTTC. It encodes CASSEFRGSWQFF.

This clonotype was counted a few times. The chain combines TRBV24-1 with TRBJ2-5, with TRBD2 identical over 9 bases. Germline assignment: CDR1 KGHDR and CDR2 SFDVKD. The CDR3 is made up of 18 amino acids. Germline trimming cut 3 bases from V and 1 base from J; bases unmatched to any gene: 11. The CDR3 sequence: CATSDNRVREGLQETQYF. The CDR3 bases are TGTGCCACCAGTGATAATCGGGTGCGGGAGGGCCTCCAAGAGACCCAGTACTTC.

Of note for this clonotype: The CDR3 ends on some other residue instead of the conserved phenylalanine or tryptophan, so this is likely a read error. The chain recombines TRBV11-3 with TRBJ2-7; 10 nucleotides line up with TRBD1. The CDR3 is 15 residues long. Germline V gene lookup returns CDR1 SGHNT and CDR2 YENEEA. The DNA of the CDR3 is TGTACCAGCAGCCCCGAGACAGGGGGCAACTACGAGCAGTACTTA. Translating it yields CTSSPETGGNYEQYL.

To note about this clonotype: This may be a read error, as it is one base from a much larger clone. The chain employs TRBV28 and TRBJ2-3; no clear D gene. Near its end, the DNA agrees better with TRBJ1-5, so the J call may be wrong. The CDR3 runs to 16 residues. Per the germline V gene, CDR1 is MDHEN and CDR2 is SYDVKM. The CDR3 here is CASSFPPRRNSDTQHF. In DNA form, the CDR3 reads TGTGCCAGCAGTTTCCCCCCCCGGCGAAATTCGGATACGCAGCATTTT.

This clonotype was found many times. V usage is TRBV28 and J usage is TRBJ1-6; a weak D match, TRBD1 (5 bases). The V gene's germline CDR1 is MDHEN and CDR2 SYDVKM. The V and J ends lost 3 bases and 6 bases respectively, with 12 bases between them. The CDR3 has 15 amino acids. Written as DNA, the CDR3 is TGTGCCAGCAGTTTTAGTACGGGGGGTAATTCACCCCTCCACTTT. Residues: CASSFSTGGNSPLHF.